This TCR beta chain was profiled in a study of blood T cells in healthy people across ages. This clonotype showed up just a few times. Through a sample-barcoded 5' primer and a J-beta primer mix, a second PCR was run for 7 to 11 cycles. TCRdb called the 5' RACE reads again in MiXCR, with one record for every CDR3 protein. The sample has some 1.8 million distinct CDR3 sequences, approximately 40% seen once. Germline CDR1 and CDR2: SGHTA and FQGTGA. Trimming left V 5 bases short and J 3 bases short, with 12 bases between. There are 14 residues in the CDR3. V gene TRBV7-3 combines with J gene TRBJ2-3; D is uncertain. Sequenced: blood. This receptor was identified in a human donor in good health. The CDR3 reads CASSLLFATDTQYF. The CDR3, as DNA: TGTGCCAGCAGCCTACTATTCGCGACAGATACGCAGTATTTT.